This is a list of T cell receptor beta chains from one sample in a study of blood T cells in healthy people across ages. TCRdb called the 5' RACE reads again in MiXCR, with one record for every CDR3 protein. Of 550,000 to 800,000 distinct CDR3 sequences in the sample, about 34% were seen once. The specimen sequenced was blood. These receptors originate from a woman older than 75 in good health. The CDR3 runs from the conserved cysteine through the conserved F or W. A D gene is named only where the DNA matches it firmly. The listing skips clone size in some rows; elsewhere it reads once, few, many or a size class.

>TRBJ1-2|TRBV18|many|.
TGTGCCAGCTCTTCCGAAAATTGGGCAGGGACCCATGGCTACACCTTC
CASSSENWAGTHGYTF
>TRBJ2-3|TRBV20-1|few|TRBD1
TGCAGTTCTTTGGACAGGGAGGCAGATACGCAGTATTTT
CSSLDREADTQYF
>TRBJ2-3|TRBV9|.|TRBD2
TGTGCCAGCAGCGTAGCGGCTAGCGGGGGGGCAAATACGCAGTATTTT
CASSVAASGGANTQYF
>TRBJ1-5|TRBV7-2|many|.
TGTGCCAGCAGCTTACGACAGAGCTTGGGGTATAGCAATCAGCCCCAGCATTTT
CASSLRQSLGYSNQPQHF
>TRBJ2-1|TRBV20-1|.|TRBD2
TGCAGTGCTAGCGCTACTAGCGGGGTCTCCTACAATGAGCAGTTCTTC
CSASATSGVSYNEQFF
>TRBJ2-2|TRBV6-5|few|TRBD1
TGTGCCAGCAGACTGGACAGGGGGGTCGCCGGGGAGCTGTTTTTT
CASRLDRGVAGELFF
>TRBJ1-2|TRBV7-2|few|.
TGTGCCAGCAGCACCCAAAGGGATTATGGCTACACCTTC
CASSTQRDYGYTF
>TRBJ2-3|TRBV3-1|many|TRBD1
TGTGCCAGCGGAACCGGGACAGGGGACACAGATACGCAGTATTTT
CASGTGTGDTDTQYF
>TRBJ2-1|TRBV20-1|.|TRBD2
TGCAGTGCTAAGAGGCGGGGGGGCCCATCCATCGGGCAGTTCTTC
CSAKRRGGPSIGQFF
>TRBJ2-7|TRBV9|many|TRBD2
TGTGCCAGCAGCATAAGCGGGGGGGCCGCGAGGGAGCAGTACTTC
CASSISGGAAREQYF
>TRBJ1-1|TRBV6-6|.|TRBD1
TGTGCCAGCAGTTACCAACAGGGGGCTGAAGCTTTCTTT
CASSYQQGAEAFF
>TRBJ2-3|TRBV20-1|.|TRBD2
TGCAGTGCTTCCGGGACTAGCGCGACAGATACGCAGTATTTT
CSASGTSATDTQYF
>TRBJ2-1|TRBV6-1|.|TRBD2
TGTGCCAGCAGTCATTCTAGCGGGGGGTCTCTGAGCTCCTACAATGAGCAGTTCTTC
CASSHSSGGSLSSYNEQFF
>TRBJ2-2|TRBV6-5|many|.
TGTGCCAGCTCAGTTGGCGGGGAGCTGTTTTTT
CASSVGGELFF
>TRBJ2-7|TRBV12-3/TRBV12-4|.|TRBD1
TGTGCCAGCAGTGCCGGCGACAGGGATATCCCCTACGAGCAGTACTTC
CASSAGDRDIPYEQYF
>TRBJ2-3|TRBV3-1|.|.
TGTGCCAGCAGCCCCTTGGGCAATACGCAGTATTTT
CASSPLGNTQYF
>TRBJ2-2|TRBV11-1|many|TRBD1
TGTGCCAGCAGCCTGCGACAGGGCGGCACCGGGGAGCTGTTTTTT
CASSLRQGGTGELFF
>TRBJ2-2|TRBV7-3|.|.
TGTGCCAGCAGCTTTCAAGCGAACACCGGGGAGCTGTTTTTT
CASSFQANTGELFF
>TRBJ2-1|TRBV5-1|.|.
TGCGCCAGCAGCTTGGACCCTACCGCCTACAATGAGCAGTTCTTC
CASSLDPTAYNEQFF
>TRBJ2-3|TRBV2|.|.
TGTGCCAGCAGTGCTCAAGGAAGGTCGGATACGCAGTATTTT
CASSAQGRSDTQYF
>TRBJ2-7|TRBV20-1|.|TRBD1
TGCAGTGCTGCCAGGGGGCGCATCTACGAGCAGTACTTC
CSAARGRIYEQYF
>TRBJ2-2|TRBV6-6|few|TRBD1
TGTGCCAGCAGCAGACCTACAGGGGCCGCGAACACCGGGGAGCGGTTTTTT
CASSRPTGAANTGERFF
>TRBJ1-2|TRBV6-5|many|.
TGTGCCAGCACCGACAGGTTCTATGGCTACACCTTC
CASTDRFYGYTF
>TRBJ2-7|TRBV7-9|.|.
TGTGCCAGCAGCGAAGGGGGGGGCCCCTACGAGCAGTACTTC
CASSEGGGPYEQYF
>TRBJ2-7|TRBV7-9|once|TRBD1
TGTGCCAGCAGCTACCCCCCGGACAGGGGTTACGAGCAGTACTTC
CASSYPPDRGYEQYF
>TRBJ2-7|TRBV24-1|many|.
TGTGCCACCAGTTCGGGGTACGAGCAGTACTTC
CATSSGYEQYF
>TRBJ2-7|TRBV20-1|.|.
TGCAGTGCTAGTTTCCCCCCCGGGGACGAGCAGTACTTC
CSASFPPGDEQYF
>TRBJ2-1|TRBV7-6|many|.
TGTGCCAGCAGCTTAGGAGGGGGGCTCAGGAATGAGCAGTTCTTC
CASSLGGGLRNEQFF
>TRBJ2-3|TRBV13|.|TRBD2
TGTGCCAGCAGCTCCATACTAGCGGGGGCCGGAGATACGCAGTATTTT
CASSSILAGAGDTQYF
>TRBJ2-1|TRBV6-1|.|.
TGTGCCAGCAGTTCCGGGACAACGAACTCCTACAATGAGCAGTTCTTC
CASSSGTTNSYNEQFF
>TRBJ1-5|TRBV6-6|once|TRBD1
TGTGCCAGCAGACTACAGGGGATCAGCAATCAGCCCCAGCATTTT
CASRLQGISNQPQHF
>TRBJ1-2|TRBV11-2|.|TRBD1
TGTGCCAGCAGCCAAGGGGACAGGGGGCAGGGCTATGGCTACACCTTC
CASSQGDRGQGYGYTF
>TRBJ1-2|TRBV3-1|many|.
TGTGCCAGCAGCCATACACAGGGATATGGCTACACCTTC
CASSHTQGYGYTF
>TRBJ2-7|TRBV20-1|.|.
TGCAGTGCTAGAGATTATGGACGGGCGGACTACGAGCAGTACTTC
CSARDYGRADYEQYF
>TRBJ1-2|TRBV7-9|.|TRBD1
TGTGCCAGCAGCCCAAGGACAGGAGGGAACTACACCTTC
CASSPRTGGNYTF
>TRBJ2-7|TRBV6-5|many|.
TGTGCCAGCAGTACGGGTGGCTCCTACGAGCAGTACTTC
CASSTGGSYEQYF
>TRBJ2-5|TRBV4-2|many|TRBD2
TGTGCCAGCAGCCAGCGACTAGCGGTGGAGAAGACCCAGTACTTC
CASSQRLAVEKTQYF
>TRBJ1-2|TRBV20-1|many|TRBD1
TGCAGTGCTACCGGACAGGCGGGCTATGGCTACACCTTC
CSATGQAGYGYTF
>TRBJ1-4|TRBV7-3|.|.
TGTGCCAGCAGCGAGGACAGTAATGAAAAACTGTTTTTT
CASSEDSNEKLFF
>TRBJ2-3|TRBV7-2|few|.
TGTGCCAGCAGGCTCACTATCTCCAGGGGAGATACGCAGTATTTT
CASRLTISRGDTQYF
>TRBJ1-6|TRBV29-1|.|.
TGCAGCGTCTTGGACGGGGCGACCCTCCACTTT
CSVLDGATLHF
>TRBJ2-4|TRBV28|many|.
TGTGCCAGCAGTTTCAATTCCGGAGGTCTTCAGTACTTC
CASSFNSGGLQYF
>TRBJ1-2|TRBV20-1|.|.
TGCAGCACCAGGATTTTAACTAACTATGGCTACACCTTC
CSTRILTNYGYTF
>TRBJ2-6|TRBV7-2|many|.
TGTGCCAGCAGCTCGTGGTCCTCGCGTGGGGCCAACGTCCTGACTTTC
CASSSWSSRGANVLTF
>TRBJ2-3|TRBV12-3/TRBV12-4|.|TRBD2
TGTGCCAGCAGTAAACTAGCGGGGGGAACAGATGCGCAGTATTTT
CASSKLAGGTDAQYF
>TRBJ2-1|TRBV12-3/TRBV12-4|.|.
TGTGCCAGCAGTCCACTAGGGGGGATATCCTACGAGCAGTTCTTC
CASSPLGGISYEQFF
>TRBJ1-5|TRBV27|few|TRBD1
TGTGCCAGCAGTTCCGACAGGGGGCCTAGCAATCAGCCCCAGCATTTT
CASSSDRGPSNQPQHF